A selection of T cell receptor beta chains follows, all from one sample in a study of blood T cell repertoires in COVID-19. Sequencing used immunoSEQ multiplex PCR; TCRdb keeps in-frame clones, though not all of them. The sample includes around 140,000 clones, 80% to 90% of them seen just once. Sequencing was carried out using peripheral blood. Every receptor here comes from a man aged 55 to 70 with active or convalescent COVID-19. The CDR3 runs from the conserved cysteine through the conserved F or W. D genes are given only for firm matches.

D: TRBD2; V: TRBV5-4; J: TRBJ2-7; CDR3: CASSPEGGRSYEQYF
D: TRBD1; V: TRBV2; J: TRBJ1-3; CDR3: CASGGTERFSGNTIYF
D: TRBD1; V: TRBV7-2; J: TRBJ2-7; CDR3: CASSSFPGTVVYEQYF
D: TRBD1; V: TRBV19; J: TRBJ1-1; CDR3: CASSGRGLNTEAFF
D: TRBD2; V: TRBV19; J: TRBJ2-4; CDR3: CASSIAFGLAGRNIQYF
D: -; V: TRBV6-5; J: TRBJ2-1; CDR3: CASSYYGLWFF
D: -; V: TRBV25-1; J: TRBJ2-3; CDR3: CASSGSTDTQYF
D: TRBD2; V: TRBV28; J: TRBJ2-7; CDR3: CASSLGLAGTYEQYF
D: TRBD1; V: TRBV7-6; J: TRBJ1-2; CDR3: CASSSGDRAPYGYTF
D: TRBD2; V: TRBV4-2; J: TRBJ2-5; CDR3: CASSPTSGRQETQYF
D: -; V: TRBV5-6; J: TRBJ1-4; CDR3: CASSLMDSNEKLFF
D: -; V: TRBV14; J: TRBJ1-1; CDR3: CASSHLTQGTEAFF
D: TRBD2; V: TRBV28; J: TRBJ2-4; CDR3: CASSPLADSSKNIQYF
D: TRBD1; V: TRBV30; J: TRBJ1-5; CDR3: CAWNPKTGVNQPQHF
D: TRBD1; V: TRBV5-4; J: TRBJ1-1; CDR3: CASRTGGGTEAFF
D: -; V: TRBV5-1; J: TRBJ2-1; CDR3: CASSLVRAPNEQFF
D: -; V: TRBV20-1; J: TRBJ1-2; CDR3: CSASSREQGRGYTF
D: TRBD1; V: TRBV28; J: TRBJ2-7; CDR3: CASRVGQGIRVGYEQYF
D: -; V: TRBV4-2; J: TRBJ1-2; CDR3: CASSQEEAGPEGYTF
D: -; V: TRBV7-2; J: TRBJ1-1; CDR3: CASSSLSRNTEAFF
D: TRBD1; V: TRBV18; J: TRBJ1-5; CDR3: CASSPGTGKQPQHF
D: -; V: TRBV28; J: TRBJ2-1; CDR3: CASSPASESSYNEQFF
D: -; V: TRBV5-1; J: TRBJ2-5; CDR3: CASTHTGVQETQYF
D: -; V: TRBV11-3; J: TRBJ2-7; CDR3: CASSLTGAYEQYF
D: TRBD1; V: TRBV4-1; J: TRBJ1-5; CDR3: CASSQDPGGKGQPQHF
D: -; V: TRBV19; J: TRBJ2-7; CDR3: CASRSSSYEQYF
D: TRBD1; V: TRBV9; J: TRBJ2-1; CDR3: CASSGPQGANKVGSHNEQFF
D: -; V: TRBV6-5; J: TRBJ1-2; CDR3: CASSRTRGVTF
D: -; V: TRBV9; J: TRBJ1-5; CDR3: CASSVGEGLSNQPQHF
D: -; V: TRBV29-1; J: TRBJ2-5; CDR3: CSVVASRFQETQYF
D: TRBD2; V: TRBV19; J: TRBJ2-5; CDR3: CASSQVRGGPAETQYF
D: -; V: TRBV4-3; J: TRBJ2-7; CDR3: CASSQPLGGLGYEQYF
D: -; V: TRBV7-9; J: TRBJ2-7; CDR3: CASSLNRAYEQYF
D: TRBD1; V: TRBV5-5; J: TRBJ1-5; CDR3: CASSLRTGGNQPQHF
D: -; V: TRBV28; J: TRBJ2-7; CDR3: CASSFFGQIYEQYF
D: TRBD1; V: TRBV5-1; J: TRBJ1-1; CDR3: CASSFQGAPNTEAFF
D: -; V: TRBV16; J: TRBJ2-7; CDR3: CASSPDTGYEQYF
D: TRBD2; V: TRBV28; J: TRBJ2-6; CDR3: CASSRGGAGANVLTF
D: TRBD1; V: TRBV29-1; J: TRBJ1-5; CDR3: CSASTGGYQPQHF
D: -; V: TRBV10-3; J: TRBJ2-5; CDR3: CAISALQGGETQYF
D: TRBD2; V: TRBV10-1; J: TRBJ2-7; CDR3: CASSPTGGPHEQYF
D: TRBD1; V: TRBV11-2; J: TRBJ1-2; CDR3: CASGVSGGYGYTF
D: -; V: TRBV15; J: TRBJ2-7; CDR3: CATSSKRAGIYSYEQYF
D: TRBD1; V: TRBV2; J: TRBJ2-7; CDR3: CASSTGDPYEQYF
D: TRBD2; V: TRBV5-4; J: TRBJ2-3; CDR3: CASSRSGSASTDTQYF
D: TRBD2; V: TRBV4-1; J: TRBJ2-3; CDR3: CASSQDPSGGTDTQYF